These T cell receptor beta chains were read from a single sample in a study of T cells in Graves' hyperthyroidism and ophthalmopathy. TCRdb re-called the multiplex PCR reads through MiXCR, storing one row per CDR3 protein. The sample has roughly 300,000 distinct CDR3 sequences; about 25% are singletons. The sequenced sample consisted of blood. The receptors here all came from a man aged 40-50 years with Graves' hyperthyroidism that later progressed to Graves' ophthalmopathy. Each CDR3 is given with its conserved first and last residue. The order of the fields is V gene, clone size, J gene, D gene, CDR3 protein, CDR3 DNA. D genes are given only for firm matches. The size entry is marked missing in some rows and otherwise reads once, few, many or a size class.

>TRBV14|many|TRBJ2-7|TRBD2
CASSQGSSGTYEQYF
TGTGCCAGCAGCCAAGGATCTAGCGGGACCTACGAGCAGTACTTC
>TRBV7-9|many|TRBJ1-2|TRBD1
CASSLDRRDSLYGYTF
TGTGCCAGCAGCTTAGACCGCAGGGACAGCCTCTATGGCTACACCTTC
>TRBV28|many|TRBJ1-2|TRBD1
CASSSTGQGGGYTF
TGTGCCAGCAGTTCTACGGGACAGGGCGGCGGCTACACCTTC
>TRBV12-3/TRBV12-4|many|TRBJ2-5|NA
CASSLVWGQGTQYF
TGTGCCAGCAGTTTGGTGTGGGGTCAGGGGACCCAGTACTTC
>TRBV20-1|many|TRBJ2-4|TRBD1
CSAAQGGKNIQYF
TGCAGTGCTGCACAGGGGGGCAAAAACATTCAGTACTTC
>TRBV7-6|NA|TRBJ1-2|TRBD1
CASSLAPAGGWDYGYTF
TGTGCCAGCAGCTTAGCGCCGGCAGGGGGCTGGGACTATGGCTACACCTTC
>TRBV5-1|few|TRBJ1-1|NA
CASSLAGLMTEAFF
TGCGCCAGCAGCTTGGCGGGGTTAATGACTGAAGCTTTCTTT
>TRBV6-5|NA|TRBJ1-1|NA
CASSYGSSGAEAFF
TGTGCCAGCAGTTACGGGTCGTCAGGGGCTGAAGCTTTCTTT
>TRBV19|many|TRBJ1-5|NA
CASSRPGDAKPQHF
TGTGCCAGTAGTCGGCCGGGGGATGCGAAGCCCCAGCATTTT
>TRBV12-3/TRBV12-4|many|TRBJ1-1|NA
CASTSGVSTEAFF
TGTGCCAGCACCTCTGGGGTGAGCACTGAAGCTTTCTTT
>TRBV6-5|many|TRBJ2-7|NA
CASSYTDRGEQYF
TGTGCCAGCAGTTACACGGACCGTGGAGAGCAGTACTTC
>TRBV28|NA|TRBJ2-5|TRBD2
CASSSQGLAEETQYF
TGTGCCAGCAGTTCCCAGGGACTAGCGGAAGAGACCCAGTACTTC
>TRBV6-5|NA|TRBJ2-2|NA
CASSYRPGPNTGELFF
TGTGCCAGCAGTTACCGGCCAGGCCCAAACACCGGGGAGCTGTTTTTT
>TRBV20-1|many|TRBJ2-7|TRBD2
CSAEVGEGRQYF
TGCAGTGCCGAAGTTGGGGAGGGAAGGCAGTACTTC
>TRBV27|many|TRBJ1-2|TRBD1
CASSNNRGLDNYGYTF
TGTGCCAGCAGTAACAACAGGGGTCTTGACAACTATGGCTACACCTTC
>TRBV5-4|NA|TRBJ1-1|TRBD1
CASSPPQGETEAFF
TGTGCCAGCAGCCCCCCGCAGGGGGAGACTGAAGCTTTCTTT
>TRBV19|NA|TRBJ1-2|TRBD1
CASSILEGQANYGYTF
TGTGCCAGTAGTATCCTCGAGGGACAGGCGAACTATGGCTACACCTTC
>TRBV5-1|many|TRBJ2-5|NA
CASSLGSNQETQYF
TGCGCCAGCAGCTTGGGTAGCAACCAAGAGACCCAGTACTTC